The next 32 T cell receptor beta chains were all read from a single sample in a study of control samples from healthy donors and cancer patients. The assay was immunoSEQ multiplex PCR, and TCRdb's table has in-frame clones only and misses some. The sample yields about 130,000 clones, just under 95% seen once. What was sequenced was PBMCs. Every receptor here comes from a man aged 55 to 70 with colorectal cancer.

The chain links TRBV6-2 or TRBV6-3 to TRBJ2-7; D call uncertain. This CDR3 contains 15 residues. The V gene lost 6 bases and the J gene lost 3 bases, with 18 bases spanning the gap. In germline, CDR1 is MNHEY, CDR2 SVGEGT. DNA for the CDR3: TGTGCCAGCAGCACCCCGGGCAGTCCCTTCTACGAGCAGTACTTC. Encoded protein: CASSTPGSPFYEQYF.

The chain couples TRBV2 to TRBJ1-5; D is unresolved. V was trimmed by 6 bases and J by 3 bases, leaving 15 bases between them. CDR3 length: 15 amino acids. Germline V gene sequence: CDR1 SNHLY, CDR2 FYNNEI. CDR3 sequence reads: CASSAPGWDNQPQHF. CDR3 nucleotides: TGTGCCAGCAGCGCCCCCGGATGGGACAATCAGCCCCAGCATTTT.

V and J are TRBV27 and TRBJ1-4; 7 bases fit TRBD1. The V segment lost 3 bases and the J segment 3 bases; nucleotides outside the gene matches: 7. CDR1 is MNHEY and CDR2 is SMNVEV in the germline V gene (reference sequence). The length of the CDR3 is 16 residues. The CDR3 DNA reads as TGTGCCAGCAGTTTCGGATCGGGACAGTCTAATGAAAAACTGTTTTTT. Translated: CASSFGSGQSNEKLFF.

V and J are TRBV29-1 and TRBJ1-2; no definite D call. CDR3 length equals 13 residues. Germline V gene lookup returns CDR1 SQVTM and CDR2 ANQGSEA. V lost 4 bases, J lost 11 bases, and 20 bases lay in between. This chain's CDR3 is CSVVGGPRLEYTF. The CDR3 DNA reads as TGCAGCGTTGTGGGAGGGCCCCGCTTAGAGTACACCTTC.

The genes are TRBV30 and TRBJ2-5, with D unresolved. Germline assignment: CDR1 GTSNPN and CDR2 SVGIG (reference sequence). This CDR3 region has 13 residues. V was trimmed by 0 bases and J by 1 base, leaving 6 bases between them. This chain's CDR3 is CAWSVPPQETQYF. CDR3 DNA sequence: TGTGCCTGGAGTGTACCCCCCCAAGAGACCCAGTACTTC.

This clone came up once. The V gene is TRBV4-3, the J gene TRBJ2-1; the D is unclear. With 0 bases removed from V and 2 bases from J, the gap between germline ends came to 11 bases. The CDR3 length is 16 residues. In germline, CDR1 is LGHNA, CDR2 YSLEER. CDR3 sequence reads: CASSQEGSSPYNEQFF. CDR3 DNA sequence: TGCGCCAGCAGCCAAGAGGGGTCCAGCCCCTACAATGAGCAGTTCTTC.

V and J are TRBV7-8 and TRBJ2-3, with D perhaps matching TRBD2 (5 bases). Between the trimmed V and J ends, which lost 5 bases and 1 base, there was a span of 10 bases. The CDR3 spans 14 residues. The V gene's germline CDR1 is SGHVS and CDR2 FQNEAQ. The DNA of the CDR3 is TGTGCCAGCAGCAAGGACTTAGGCACAGATACGCAGTATTTT. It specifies CASSKDLGTDTQYF.

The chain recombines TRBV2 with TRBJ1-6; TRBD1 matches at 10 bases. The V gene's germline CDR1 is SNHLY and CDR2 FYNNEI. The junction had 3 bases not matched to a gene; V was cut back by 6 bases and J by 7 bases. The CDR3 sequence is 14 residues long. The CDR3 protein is CASRQGQGNSPLHF. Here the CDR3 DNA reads TGTGCCAGCAGACAGGGACAGGGGAATTCACCCCTCCACTTT.

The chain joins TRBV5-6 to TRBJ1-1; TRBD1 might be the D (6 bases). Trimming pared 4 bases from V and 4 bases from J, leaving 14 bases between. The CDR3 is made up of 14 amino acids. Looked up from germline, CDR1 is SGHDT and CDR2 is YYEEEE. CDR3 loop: CASSTPQGTTEAFF. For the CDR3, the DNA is TGTGCCAGCAGCACTCCACAGGGTACCACTGAAGCTTTCTTT.

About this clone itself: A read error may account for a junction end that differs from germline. CDR3 protein: CASREGGDTQYF. The CDR3 nucleotides are TGTGCCAGCAGGGAAGGGGGAGATACGCAGTATTTT. The rearrangement joins TRBV2 to TRBJ2-3, with a weak D call TRBD1 (6 bases). Germline V gives CDR1 SNHLY, CDR2 FYNNEI. The CDR3 runs 12 residues.

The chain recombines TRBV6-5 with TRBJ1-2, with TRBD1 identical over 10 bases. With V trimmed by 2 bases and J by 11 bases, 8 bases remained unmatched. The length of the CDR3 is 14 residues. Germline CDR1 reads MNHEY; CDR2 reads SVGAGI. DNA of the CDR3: TGTGCCAGCAGTTACGCTCGACAGGGGGCTAGGTACACCTTC. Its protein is CASSYARQGARYTF.

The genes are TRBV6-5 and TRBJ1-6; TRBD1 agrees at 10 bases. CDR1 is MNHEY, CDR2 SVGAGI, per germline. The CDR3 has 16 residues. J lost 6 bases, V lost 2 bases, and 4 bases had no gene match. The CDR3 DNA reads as TGTGCCAGCAGTTACCTGACAGGGGGCTTTAATTCACCCCTCCACTTT. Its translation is CASSYLTGGFNSPLHF.

CDR3 loop: CASSLGSRGYTF. As DNA, the CDR3 is TGTGCCAGCAGTCTGGGATCCCGAGGCTACACCTTC. V and J are TRBV28 and TRBJ1-2; D unresolved. V lost 5 bases and J 8 bases, leaving 12 bases between the germline ends. Germline V gives CDR1 MDHEN, CDR2 SYDVKM. The length of the CDR3 is 12 residues.

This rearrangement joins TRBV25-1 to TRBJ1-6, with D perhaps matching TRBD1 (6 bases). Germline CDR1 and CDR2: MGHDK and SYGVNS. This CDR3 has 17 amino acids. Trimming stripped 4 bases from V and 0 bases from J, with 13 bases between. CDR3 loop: CASSGGHPSSYNSPLHF. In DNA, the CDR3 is TGTGCCAGCAGTGGGGGACATCCGAGCTCCTATAATTCACCCCTCCACTTT.

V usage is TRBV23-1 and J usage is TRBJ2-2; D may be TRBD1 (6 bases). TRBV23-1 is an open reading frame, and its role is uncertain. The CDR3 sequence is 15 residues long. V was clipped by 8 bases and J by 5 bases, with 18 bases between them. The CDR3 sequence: CASGNRELGTGELFF. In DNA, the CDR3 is TGCGCCAGCGGGAACAGGGAATTGGGGACCGGGGAGCTGTTTTTT.

The CDR3, as DNA: TGTGCCAGCACCGCCGGGGCCTTCAATGAGCAGTTCTTC. It yields the protein CASTAGAFNEQFF. The rearrangement uses TRBV6-5 and TRBJ2-1; D might be TRBD1 or TRBD2, each matching 5 bases. The CDR3 is 13 residues long. Germline V gene lookup returns CDR1 MNHEY and CDR2 SVGAGI. V was clipped by 7 bases and J by 6 bases, with 13 bases between them.

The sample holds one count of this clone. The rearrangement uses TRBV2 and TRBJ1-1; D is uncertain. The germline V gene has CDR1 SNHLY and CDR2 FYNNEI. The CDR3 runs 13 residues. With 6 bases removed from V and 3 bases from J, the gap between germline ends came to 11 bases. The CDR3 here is CASSAARDTEAFF. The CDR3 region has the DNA TGTGCCAGCAGCGCCGCCCGGGACACTGAAGCTTTCTTT.

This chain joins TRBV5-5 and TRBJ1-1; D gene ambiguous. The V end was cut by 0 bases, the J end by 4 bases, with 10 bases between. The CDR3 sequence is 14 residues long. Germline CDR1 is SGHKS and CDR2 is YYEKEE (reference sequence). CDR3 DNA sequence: TGTGCCAGCAGCTTGGGACTAGCTAGCACTGAAGCTTTCTTT. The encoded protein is CASSLGLASTEAFF.

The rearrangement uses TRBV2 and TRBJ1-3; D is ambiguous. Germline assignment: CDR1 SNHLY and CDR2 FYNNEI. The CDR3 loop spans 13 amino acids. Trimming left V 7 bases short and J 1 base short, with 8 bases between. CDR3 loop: CASIQISGNTIYF. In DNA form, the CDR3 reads TGTGCCAGCATACAAATATCTGGAAACACCATATATTTT.

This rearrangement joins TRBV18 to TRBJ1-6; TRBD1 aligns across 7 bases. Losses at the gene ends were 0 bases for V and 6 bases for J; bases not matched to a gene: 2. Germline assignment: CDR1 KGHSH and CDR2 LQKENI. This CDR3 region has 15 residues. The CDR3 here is CASSPPGQSNSPLHF. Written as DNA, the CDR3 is TGTGCCAGCTCACCACCGGGACAGTCTAATTCACCCCTCCACTTT. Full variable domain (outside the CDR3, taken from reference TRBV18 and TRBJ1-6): NAGVMQNPRHLVRRRGQEARLRCSPMKGHSHVYWYRQLPEEGLKFMVYLQKENIIDESGMPKERFSAEFPKEGPSILRIQQVVRGDSAAYFCASSPPGQSNSPLHFGNGTRLTVT.

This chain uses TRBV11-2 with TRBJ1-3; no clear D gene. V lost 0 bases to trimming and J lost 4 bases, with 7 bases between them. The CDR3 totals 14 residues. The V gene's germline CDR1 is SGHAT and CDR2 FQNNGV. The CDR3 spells CASSLDPWGNTIYF. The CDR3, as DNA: TGTGCCAGCAGCTTAGATCCGTGGGGAAACACCATATATTTT.

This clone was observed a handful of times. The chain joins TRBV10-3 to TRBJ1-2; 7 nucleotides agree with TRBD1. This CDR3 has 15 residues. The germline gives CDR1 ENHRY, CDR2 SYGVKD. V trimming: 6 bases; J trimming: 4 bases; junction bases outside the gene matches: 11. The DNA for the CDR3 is TGTGCCATCAGATCTACGGGACAGAGAATCTATGGCTACACCTTC. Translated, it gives CAIRSTGQRIYGYTF.

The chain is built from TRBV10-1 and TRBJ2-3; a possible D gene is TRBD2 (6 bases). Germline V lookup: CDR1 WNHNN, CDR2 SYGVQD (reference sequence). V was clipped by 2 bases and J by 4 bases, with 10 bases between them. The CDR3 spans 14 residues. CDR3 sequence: CASSETSWADTQYF. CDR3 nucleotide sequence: TGCGCCAGCAGTGAGACTAGCTGGGCAGATACGCAGTATTTT.

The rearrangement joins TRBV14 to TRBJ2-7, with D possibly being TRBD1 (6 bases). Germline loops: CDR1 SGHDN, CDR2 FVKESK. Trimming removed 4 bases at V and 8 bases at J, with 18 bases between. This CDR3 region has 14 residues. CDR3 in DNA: TGTGCCAGCAGCCCCTTGGACAGTAGGTTCAAGCAGTACTTC. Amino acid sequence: CASSPLDSRFKQYF.

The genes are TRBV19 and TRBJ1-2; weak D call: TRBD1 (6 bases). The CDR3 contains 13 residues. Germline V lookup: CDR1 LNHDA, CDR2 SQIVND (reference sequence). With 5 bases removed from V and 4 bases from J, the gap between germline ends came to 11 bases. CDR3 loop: CASSRDTVYGYTF. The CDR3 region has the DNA TGTGCCAGTAGTCGGGACACTGTCTATGGCTACACCTTC.

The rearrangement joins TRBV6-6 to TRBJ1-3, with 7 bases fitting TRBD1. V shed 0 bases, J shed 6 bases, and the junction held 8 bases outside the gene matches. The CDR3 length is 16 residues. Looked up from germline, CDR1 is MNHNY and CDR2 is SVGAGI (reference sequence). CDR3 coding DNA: TGTGCCAGCAGTTACTCCCCCGGTCAGGGGGAAAACACCATATATTTT. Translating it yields CASSYSPGQGENTIYF.

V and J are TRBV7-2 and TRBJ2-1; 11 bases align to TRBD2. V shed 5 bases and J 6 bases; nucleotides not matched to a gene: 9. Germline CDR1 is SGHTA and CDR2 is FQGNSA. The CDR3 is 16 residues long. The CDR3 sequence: CASSPLVLAGGNEQFF. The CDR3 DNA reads TGTGCCAGCAGCCCCCTAGTCCTAGCGGGGGGCAATGAGCAGTTCTTC.

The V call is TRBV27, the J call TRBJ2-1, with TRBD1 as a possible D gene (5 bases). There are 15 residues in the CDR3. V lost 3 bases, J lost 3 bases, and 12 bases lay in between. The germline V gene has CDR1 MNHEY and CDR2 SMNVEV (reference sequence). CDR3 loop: CASSFRGRVYNEQFF. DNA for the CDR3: TGTGCCAGCAGTTTTAGGGGCCGTGTCTACAATGAGCAGTTCTTC.

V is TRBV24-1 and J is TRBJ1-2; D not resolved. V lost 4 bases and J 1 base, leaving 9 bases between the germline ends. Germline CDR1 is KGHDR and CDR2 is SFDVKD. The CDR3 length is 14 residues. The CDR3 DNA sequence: TGTGCCACCAGTGACTGGACTGATAACTATGGCTACACCTTC. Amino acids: CATSDWTDNYGYTF.

The CDR3 loop reads CASSLFRGGAVEQYF. As DNA, the CDR3 is TGTGCCAGCAGTTTATTCCGCGGGGGGGCGGTTGAGCAGTACTTC. The chain combines TRBV28 with TRBJ2-7; 9 bases are shared with TRBD2. Trimming cost V 1 base and J 7 bases; bases outside gene matches: 8. The CDR3 extends over 15 amino acids. From germline, CDR1 is MDHEN and CDR2 SYDVKM.

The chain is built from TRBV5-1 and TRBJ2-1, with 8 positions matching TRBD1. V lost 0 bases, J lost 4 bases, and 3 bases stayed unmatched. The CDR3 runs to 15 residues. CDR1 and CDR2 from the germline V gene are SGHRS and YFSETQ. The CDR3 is CASSLGGTGYNEQFF. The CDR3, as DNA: TGCGCCAGCAGCTTGGGAGGGACAGGTTACAATGAGCAGTTCTTC. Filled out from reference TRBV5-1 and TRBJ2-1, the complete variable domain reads KAGVTQTPRYLIKTRGQQVTLSCSPISGHRSVSWYQQTPGQGLQFLFEYFSETQRNKGNFPGRFSGRQFSNSRSEMNVSTLELGDSALYLCASSLGGTGYNEQFFGPGTRLTVL.

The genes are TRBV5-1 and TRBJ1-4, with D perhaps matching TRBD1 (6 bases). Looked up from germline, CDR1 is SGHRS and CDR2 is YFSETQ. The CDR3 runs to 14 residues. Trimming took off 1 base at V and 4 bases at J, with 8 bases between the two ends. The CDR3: CASSLTGNNEKLFF. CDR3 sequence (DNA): TGCGCCAGCAGCTTGACAGGGAATAATGAAAAACTGTTTTTT. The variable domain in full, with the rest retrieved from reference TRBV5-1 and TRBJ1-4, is KAGVTQTPRYLIKTRGQQVTLSCSPISGHRSVSWYQQTPGQGLQFLFEYFSETQRNKGNFPGRFSGRQFSNSRSEMNVSTLELGDSALYLCASSLTGNNEKLFFGSGTQLSVL.